Listed below are T cell receptor beta chains from one sample, sequenced in a study of cytomegalovirus exposure and HLA in healthy donors. Generated by immunoSEQ multiplex PCR, the TCRdb table keeps only in-frame clones and is missing some. This repertoire shows 100,000 to 150,000 clones, around 77% found once; its top ten account for 5% to 5.5%. Sequencing was done on a sample of PBMCs. All receptors come from a man in his thirties or forties in good health and CMV-seronegative. Both conserved end residues are part of each CDR3. Fields, in order: D gene, J gene, V gene, clone size, CDR3 DNA, CDR3 protein. D genes are given only for firm matches. Expanded clones are given a class, and other clones once, few, many or no size at all.

TRBD1 | TRBJ1-2 | TRBV28 | . | TGTGCCAGCAGTTTAAGTACAGGGGGCTATGGCTACACCTTC | CASSLSTGGYGYTF
TRBD2 | TRBJ2-1 | TRBV4-1 | once | TGCGCCAGCAGATTTAGCGGGTCCTACAATGAGCAGTTCTTC | CASRFSGSYNEQFF
TRBD1 | TRBJ2-5 | TRBV7-7 | . | TGTGCTAGCAGCTACGGACAGGGTGGGACCCAGTACTTC | CASSYGQGGTQYF
TRBD2 | TRBJ2-5 | TRBV6-5 | . | TGTGCCAGCAGGAGGGGAGGGGAAGAGACCCAGTACTTC | CASRRGGEETQYF
. | TRBJ1-5 | TRBV6-4 | . | TGTGCCAGCAGTCCCTGGGACATAAAAAAAAGGCGACAGCCCCAGCATTTT | CASSPWDIKKRRQPQHF
TRBD1 | TRBJ2-2 | TRBV6-1 | . | TGTGCCAGCAGAGGGACAGGGGCTAAGACCGGGGAGCTGTTTTTT | CASRGTGAKTGELFF
. | TRBJ2-3 | TRBV30 | . | TGTGCCTGGAGTCCCCTAATGGAGCATAGCGGCACAGATACGCAGTATTTT | CAWSPLMEHSGTDTQYF
. | TRBJ2-7 | TRBV5-1 | few | TGCGCCTGTGTTAGGGGCCGGTCCTACGAGCAGTACTTC | CACVRGRSYEQYF
. | TRBJ2-7 | TRBV4-1 | . | TGCGCCAGCAGCCAGCGAGACGGGTCCTACGAGCAGTACTTC | CASSQRDGSYEQYF
. | TRBJ1-2 | TRBV7-2 | . | TGTGCCAGCAGCTTAGCGGGGGGGCTTGGGGATGGCTACACCTTC | CASSLAGGLGDGYTF